This is a list of T cell receptor beta chains from one sample in a study of memory CD4+ T cells and cytomegalovirus serostatus. TCRdb's copy holds only in-frame clones and misses some; the assay was immunoSEQ multiplex PCR. The sample lists about 60,000 clones; approximately 77% were seen once. The sequenced material came from memory CD4+ T cells from blood. These receptors were collected from an adult in good health and CMV-seronegative. Some clones in this sample may be carry-over from other donors' samples. Each CDR3 is given with its conserved first and last residue. The D gene is left open where the match is weak. The size field is filled for only some rows; it gives once, few, many or a size class.

v_call	clone_size	j_call	d_call	cdr3_nt	cdr3_aa
TRBV6-1	-	TRBJ1-5	-	TGTGCCAGCAGTGAAGCAGACGTGTGGGGAGCTCAGCCCCAGCATTTT	CASSEADVWGAQPQHF
TRBV28	-	TRBJ2-7	-	TGTGCCAGCAGCTCGGGACTTGTCGAGCAGTACTTC	CASSSGLVEQYF
TRBV27	-	TRBJ2-7	-	TGTGCCAGCAGTCGCTTTACCCCGGGACTCCGTGGTGGGGAGCAGTACTTC	CASSRFTPGLRGGEQYF
TRBV4-1	few	TRBJ2-3	TRBD1	TGCGCCAGCAGCTTTACAGGGGCCAGCACAGATACGCAGTATTTT	CASSFTGASTDTQYF
TRBV28	-	TRBJ1-5	TRBD1	TGTGCCAGCAGACCGGGACAGGCCTCGGGGTATCAGCCCCAGCATTTT	CASRPGQASGYQPQHF
TRBV20-1	-	TRBJ2-1	-	TGCAGTGCCCCGAGTTTCAATGAGCAGTTCTTC	CSAPSFNEQFF
TRBV10-3	-	TRBJ2-7	-	TGTGCCACCGGCGGGATATCTGACGAGCAGTACTTC	CATGGISDEQYF
TRBV5-1	-	TRBJ2-7	-	TGCGCCAGCAGCTTGGACGTCGGAATGTACGAGCAGTACTTC	CASSLDVGMYEQYF
TRBV27	-	TRBJ2-7	TRBD1	TGTGCCAGCAGTTTAGCAGGGACAGATTCCTACGAGCAGTACTTC	CASSLAGTDSYEQYF
TRBV11-2	-	TRBJ2-7	-	TGTGCCAGCAGTCTCAACGGGGTATCCTACGAGCAGTACTTC	CASSLNGVSYEQYF
TRBV28	-	TRBJ1-1	TRBD1	TGTGCCAGCAGGTTCCCCCGCGGCCAGGGGGGCACTGAAGCTTTCTTT	CASRFPRGQGGTEAFF
TRBV28	-	TRBJ1-2	TRBD1	TGTGCCAGCAGTCCGGGGACAGTTAACTATGGCTACACCTTC	CASSPGTVNYGYTF
TRBV27	-	TRBJ2-2	TRBD2	TGTGCCAGCAGTTTGATGGGGGGGATCACCGGGGAGCTGTTTTTT	CASSLMGGITGELFF
TRBV18	-	TRBJ2-1	-	TGTGCCAGCTCACCACCCCCTTTGAAGGGCAATGAGCAGTTCTTC	CASSPPPLKGNEQFF
TRBV19	-	TRBJ2-3	-	TGTGCCAGTACCTTTAGCGGAACCACAGATACGCAGTATTTT	CASTFSGTTDTQYF
TRBV6-5	few	TRBJ2-7	-	TGTGCCTGGGGGCCTTCCCACGAGCAGTACTTC	CAWGPSHEQYF
TRBV5-1	-	TRBJ2-1	-	TGCGCCAGCAGCTTGGATAGTACTAGCTACAATGAGCAGTTCTTC	CASSLDSTSYNEQFF
TRBV30	-	TRBJ2-1	-	TGTGCCCGGTCGCTCCCCGGGGGCAATGAGCAGTTCTTC	CARSLPGGNEQFF
TRBV10-1	few	TRBJ2-7	-	TGCGCCAGCCGCTATAGAGTCTACGAGCAGTACTTC	CASRYRVYEQYF
TRBV21-1	-	TRBJ2-1	-	TGTGCCAGCAGCAACCTGAGTCTAGCGGCCCGAAATGAGCAGTTCTTC	CASSNLSLAARNEQFF
TRBV2	-	TRBJ2-3	TRBD1	TGTGCCAGCACCGGGACAGGGTGGACAGATACGCAGTATTTT	CASTGTGWTDTQYF
TRBV6-5	-	TRBJ2-5	-	TGTGCCAGCAGTTTGAATTGGAGGGCAGAGACCCAGTACTTC	CASSLNWRAETQYF
TRBV7-3	-	TRBJ2-5	-	TGTGCCAGCAGAATATTTAGTCACCCCCCACAAGAGACCCAGTACTTC	CASRIFSHPPQETQYF
TRBV5-1	-	TRBJ2-3	-	TGCGCCAGCAGCTTGGCTACGAGGAGGGATACGCAGTATTTT	CASSLATRRDTQYF
TRBV6-5	-	TRBJ2-7	TRBD1	TGTGCCAGCAGATACCTTGTAACAGGGGATATCTACGAGCAGTACTTC	CASRYLVTGDIYEQYF
TRBV27	-	TRBJ1-2	-	TGTGCCAGCAGTTTATCGTGGCAGGGAACTCTTGGCTACACCTTC	CASSLSWQGTLGYTF
TRBV4-3	-	TRBJ2-2	TRBD2	TGCGCCAGCAGCCAAGATCTCCCTAGCGGGAGCCCCGGGGAGCTGTTTTTT	CASSQDLPSGSPGELFF
TRBV5-1	-	TRBJ2-5	-	TGCGCCAGCAGGTCAGTGGGGGACGAGACCCAGTACTTC	CASRSVGDETQYF